The rows below give T cell receptor beta chains drawn from one sample of a study of vaccination and CD4 T cells after COVID-19. One entry per CDR3 protein results from TCRdb running MiXCR on the PCR reads. The sample records about 3,800 distinct CDR3 sequences, around 16% being singletons. No antigen has been assigned to these receptors. Sequenced input: CD4+ T cells from blood, cultured in vitro. The receptors stem from a human donor who had recovered from COVID-19. Each CDR3 is given with its conserved first and last residue. Each record gives: CDR3 length, J gene, V gene, D gene, clone size, CDR3 protein, CDR3 DNA. D genes are given only for firm matches. Not every row has a clone size; where given, it reads once, few, many or a size class.

15,TRBJ2-7,TRBV6-1,TRBD1,NA,CASTRTAGGMGEQYF,TGTGCCAGCACCCGAACGGCAGGGGGCATGGGCGAGCAGTACTTC
13,TRBJ1-2,TRBV6-1,TRBD1,medium-sized,CASSEATGEGYTF,TGTGCCAGCAGTGAAGCGACAGGGGAAGGCTACACCTTC
14,TRBJ1-2,TRBV5-1,NA,few,CASSSHGVGSGYTF,TGCGCCAGCAGCTCTCACGGGGTGGGTTCCGGCTACACCTTC
14,TRBJ1-1,TRBV5-1,TRBD1,NA,CASSPGQVGTEAFF,TGCGCCAGCAGCCCGGGACAGGTGGGCACTGAAGCTTTCTTT
15,TRBJ2-3,TRBV2,TRBD1,medium-sized,CASTSDGVVQGTQYF,TGTGCCAGCACCTCGGACGGTGTGGTACAGGGGACGCAGTATTTT
13,TRBJ1-2,TRBV20-1,NA,NA,CSARDGGVNGYTF,TGCAGTGCTAGAGATGGAGGGGTCAATGGCTACACCTTC
11,TRBJ2-1,TRBV20-1,TRBD1,few,CSADRANEQFF,TGCAGTGCCGACAGGGCCAATGAGCAGTTCTTC
13,TRBJ2-1,TRBV2,NA,medium-sized,CASKGRIYNEQFF,TGTGCCAGCAAGGGAAGAATCTACAATGAGCAGTTCTTC
14,TRBJ2-1,TRBV20-1,TRBD2,large,CSARDMAGRDEQFF,TGCAGTGCTAGAGATATGGCGGGGAGGGATGAGCAGTTCTTC
14,TRBJ2-7,TRBV6-1,TRBD1,few,CASSSGQGQDEQYF,TGTGCCAGCAGCTCTGGACAGGGGCAGGACGAGCAGTACTTC
14,TRBJ2-3,TRBV27,NA,medium-sized,CASSSGQTTDTQYF,TGTGCCAGCAGTTCGGGGCAGACTACAGATACGCAGTATTTT
14,TRBJ1-4,TRBV19,NA,few,CASSFATSGEKLFF,TGTGCCAGTAGTTTCGCCACCTCGGGTGAAAAACTGTTTTTT
13,TRBJ2-2,TRBV7-9,NA,NA,CASSLRGTGELFF,TGTGCCAGCAGCCTGCGCGGTACCGGGGAGCTGTTTTTT
15,TRBJ2-3,TRBV10-3,TRBD2,medium-sized,CAISSRTSSTDTQYF,TGTGCCATCAGTTCTCGGACTAGCAGCACAGATACGCAGTATTTT
12,TRBJ1-1,TRBV6-1,NA,few,CASSEGHSNAFF,TGTGCCAGCAGTGAAGGACACTCTAACGCTTTCTTT
15,TRBJ1-6,TRBV5-1,TRBD1,few,CASSLGDRGGSPLHF,TGCGCCAGCAGCTTGGGGGACAGGGGAGGTTCACCCCTCCACTTT
14,TRBJ1-2,TRBV5-8,NA,NA,CASSLTGQGYGYTF,TGTGCCAGCAGCTTGACAGGCCAAGGCTATGGCTACACCTTC
16,TRBJ2-3,TRBV7-3,NA,NA,CASSSDGDVSTDTQYF,TGTGCCAGCAGCTCGGACGGGGACGTCAGCACAGATACGCAGTATTTT
13,TRBJ1-2,TRBV19,NA,NA,CASSRNRENGYTF,TGTGCCAGTAGTCGCAACAGGGAGAATGGCTACACCTTC
13,TRBJ1-4,TRBV19,NA,NA,CASAQDRDEKLFF,TGTGCCAGTGCCCAGGACAGAGATGAAAAACTGTTTTTT
16,TRBJ2-6,TRBV3-1,NA,NA,CASSQGTNSGANVLTF,TGTGCCAGCAGCCAGGGTACGAACTCTGGGGCCAACGTCCTGACTTTC
16,TRBJ2-7,TRBV24-1,NA,NA,CATSDSKTSSSYEQYF,TGTGCCACCAGTGATTCTAAAACGTCCAGCTCCTACGAGCAGTACTTC
14,TRBJ2-4,TRBV6-1,TRBD1,NA,CASTATGAKNIQYF,TGTGCCAGCACCGCGACAGGGGCCAAAAACATTCAGTACTTC
16,TRBJ1-1,TRBV2,NA,NA,CASSEALNGRSTEAFF,TGTGCCAGCAGTGAAGCGCTTAATGGGAGGAGCACTGAAGCTTTCTTT
17,TRBJ2-1,TRBV11-2,TRBD2,NA,CASSLGTSGGAFNEQFF,TGTGCCAGCAGCTTGGGCACTAGCGGGGGGGCCTTCAATGAGCAGTTCTTC
16,TRBJ2-7,TRBV20-1,TRBD1,few,CSASVPKKTGRGEQYF,TGCAGTGCTAGCGTTCCGAAGAAGACAGGGAGAGGCGAGCAGTACTTC
14,TRBJ1-4,TRBV30,NA,NA,CAWSGADTNEKLFF,TGTGCCTGGAGTGGGGCAGATACTAATGAAAAACTGTTTTTT
15,TRBJ1-1,TRBV6-1,NA,NA,CASRYTTTASTEAFF,TGTGCCAGCAGATATACGACGACTGCCTCCACTGAAGCTTTCTTT
12,TRBJ2-5,TRBV30,TRBD1,few,CAWGGTVETQYF,TGTGCCTGGGGTGGGACAGTAGAGACCCAGTACTTC
15,TRBJ1-5,TRBV20-1,TRBD1,NA,CSVDEGASGNQPQHF,TGCAGTGTCGACGAGGGGGCCTCGGGCAATCAGCCCCAGCATTTT
12,TRBJ1-2,TRBV20-1,NA,few,CSARAPGVGYTF,TGCAGTGCTAGAGCCCCAGGGGTTGGCTACACCTTC
15,TRBJ1-2,TRBV6-1,NA,few,CASCRGPSGDYGYTF,TGTGCCAGCTGTCGGGGACCTAGTGGAGACTATGGCTACACCTTC
15,TRBJ1-3,TRBV11-1,NA,few,CASSSGQISGNTIYF,TGTGCCAGCAGCAGCGGCCAAATCTCTGGAAACACCATATATTTT